This T cell receptor (beta chain) was found in a study of blood T cell repertoires in COVID-19. V shed 5 bases, J shed 8 bases, and the junction held 13 bases outside the gene matches. The CDR3 runs 16 residues. Germline CDR1 and CDR2: KGHDR and SFDVKD. Only in-frame clones appear in the TCRdb table, and some are missing; sequencing was by immunoSEQ multiplex PCR. The sample lists 400,000 or so clones; 80% to 90% were seen once. This clonotype originated in a man aged 18 to 35 with COVID-19, enrolled during active disease. Sequenced input: peripheral blood. V usage is TRBV24-1 and J usage is TRBJ2-3; 9 bases are a match to TRBD2. In nucleotides, the CDR3 is TGTGCCACCAGTGGAGGAGGGCTAGCGGGGCCTGCTACGCAGTATTTT. Translation: CATSGGGLAGPATQYF.